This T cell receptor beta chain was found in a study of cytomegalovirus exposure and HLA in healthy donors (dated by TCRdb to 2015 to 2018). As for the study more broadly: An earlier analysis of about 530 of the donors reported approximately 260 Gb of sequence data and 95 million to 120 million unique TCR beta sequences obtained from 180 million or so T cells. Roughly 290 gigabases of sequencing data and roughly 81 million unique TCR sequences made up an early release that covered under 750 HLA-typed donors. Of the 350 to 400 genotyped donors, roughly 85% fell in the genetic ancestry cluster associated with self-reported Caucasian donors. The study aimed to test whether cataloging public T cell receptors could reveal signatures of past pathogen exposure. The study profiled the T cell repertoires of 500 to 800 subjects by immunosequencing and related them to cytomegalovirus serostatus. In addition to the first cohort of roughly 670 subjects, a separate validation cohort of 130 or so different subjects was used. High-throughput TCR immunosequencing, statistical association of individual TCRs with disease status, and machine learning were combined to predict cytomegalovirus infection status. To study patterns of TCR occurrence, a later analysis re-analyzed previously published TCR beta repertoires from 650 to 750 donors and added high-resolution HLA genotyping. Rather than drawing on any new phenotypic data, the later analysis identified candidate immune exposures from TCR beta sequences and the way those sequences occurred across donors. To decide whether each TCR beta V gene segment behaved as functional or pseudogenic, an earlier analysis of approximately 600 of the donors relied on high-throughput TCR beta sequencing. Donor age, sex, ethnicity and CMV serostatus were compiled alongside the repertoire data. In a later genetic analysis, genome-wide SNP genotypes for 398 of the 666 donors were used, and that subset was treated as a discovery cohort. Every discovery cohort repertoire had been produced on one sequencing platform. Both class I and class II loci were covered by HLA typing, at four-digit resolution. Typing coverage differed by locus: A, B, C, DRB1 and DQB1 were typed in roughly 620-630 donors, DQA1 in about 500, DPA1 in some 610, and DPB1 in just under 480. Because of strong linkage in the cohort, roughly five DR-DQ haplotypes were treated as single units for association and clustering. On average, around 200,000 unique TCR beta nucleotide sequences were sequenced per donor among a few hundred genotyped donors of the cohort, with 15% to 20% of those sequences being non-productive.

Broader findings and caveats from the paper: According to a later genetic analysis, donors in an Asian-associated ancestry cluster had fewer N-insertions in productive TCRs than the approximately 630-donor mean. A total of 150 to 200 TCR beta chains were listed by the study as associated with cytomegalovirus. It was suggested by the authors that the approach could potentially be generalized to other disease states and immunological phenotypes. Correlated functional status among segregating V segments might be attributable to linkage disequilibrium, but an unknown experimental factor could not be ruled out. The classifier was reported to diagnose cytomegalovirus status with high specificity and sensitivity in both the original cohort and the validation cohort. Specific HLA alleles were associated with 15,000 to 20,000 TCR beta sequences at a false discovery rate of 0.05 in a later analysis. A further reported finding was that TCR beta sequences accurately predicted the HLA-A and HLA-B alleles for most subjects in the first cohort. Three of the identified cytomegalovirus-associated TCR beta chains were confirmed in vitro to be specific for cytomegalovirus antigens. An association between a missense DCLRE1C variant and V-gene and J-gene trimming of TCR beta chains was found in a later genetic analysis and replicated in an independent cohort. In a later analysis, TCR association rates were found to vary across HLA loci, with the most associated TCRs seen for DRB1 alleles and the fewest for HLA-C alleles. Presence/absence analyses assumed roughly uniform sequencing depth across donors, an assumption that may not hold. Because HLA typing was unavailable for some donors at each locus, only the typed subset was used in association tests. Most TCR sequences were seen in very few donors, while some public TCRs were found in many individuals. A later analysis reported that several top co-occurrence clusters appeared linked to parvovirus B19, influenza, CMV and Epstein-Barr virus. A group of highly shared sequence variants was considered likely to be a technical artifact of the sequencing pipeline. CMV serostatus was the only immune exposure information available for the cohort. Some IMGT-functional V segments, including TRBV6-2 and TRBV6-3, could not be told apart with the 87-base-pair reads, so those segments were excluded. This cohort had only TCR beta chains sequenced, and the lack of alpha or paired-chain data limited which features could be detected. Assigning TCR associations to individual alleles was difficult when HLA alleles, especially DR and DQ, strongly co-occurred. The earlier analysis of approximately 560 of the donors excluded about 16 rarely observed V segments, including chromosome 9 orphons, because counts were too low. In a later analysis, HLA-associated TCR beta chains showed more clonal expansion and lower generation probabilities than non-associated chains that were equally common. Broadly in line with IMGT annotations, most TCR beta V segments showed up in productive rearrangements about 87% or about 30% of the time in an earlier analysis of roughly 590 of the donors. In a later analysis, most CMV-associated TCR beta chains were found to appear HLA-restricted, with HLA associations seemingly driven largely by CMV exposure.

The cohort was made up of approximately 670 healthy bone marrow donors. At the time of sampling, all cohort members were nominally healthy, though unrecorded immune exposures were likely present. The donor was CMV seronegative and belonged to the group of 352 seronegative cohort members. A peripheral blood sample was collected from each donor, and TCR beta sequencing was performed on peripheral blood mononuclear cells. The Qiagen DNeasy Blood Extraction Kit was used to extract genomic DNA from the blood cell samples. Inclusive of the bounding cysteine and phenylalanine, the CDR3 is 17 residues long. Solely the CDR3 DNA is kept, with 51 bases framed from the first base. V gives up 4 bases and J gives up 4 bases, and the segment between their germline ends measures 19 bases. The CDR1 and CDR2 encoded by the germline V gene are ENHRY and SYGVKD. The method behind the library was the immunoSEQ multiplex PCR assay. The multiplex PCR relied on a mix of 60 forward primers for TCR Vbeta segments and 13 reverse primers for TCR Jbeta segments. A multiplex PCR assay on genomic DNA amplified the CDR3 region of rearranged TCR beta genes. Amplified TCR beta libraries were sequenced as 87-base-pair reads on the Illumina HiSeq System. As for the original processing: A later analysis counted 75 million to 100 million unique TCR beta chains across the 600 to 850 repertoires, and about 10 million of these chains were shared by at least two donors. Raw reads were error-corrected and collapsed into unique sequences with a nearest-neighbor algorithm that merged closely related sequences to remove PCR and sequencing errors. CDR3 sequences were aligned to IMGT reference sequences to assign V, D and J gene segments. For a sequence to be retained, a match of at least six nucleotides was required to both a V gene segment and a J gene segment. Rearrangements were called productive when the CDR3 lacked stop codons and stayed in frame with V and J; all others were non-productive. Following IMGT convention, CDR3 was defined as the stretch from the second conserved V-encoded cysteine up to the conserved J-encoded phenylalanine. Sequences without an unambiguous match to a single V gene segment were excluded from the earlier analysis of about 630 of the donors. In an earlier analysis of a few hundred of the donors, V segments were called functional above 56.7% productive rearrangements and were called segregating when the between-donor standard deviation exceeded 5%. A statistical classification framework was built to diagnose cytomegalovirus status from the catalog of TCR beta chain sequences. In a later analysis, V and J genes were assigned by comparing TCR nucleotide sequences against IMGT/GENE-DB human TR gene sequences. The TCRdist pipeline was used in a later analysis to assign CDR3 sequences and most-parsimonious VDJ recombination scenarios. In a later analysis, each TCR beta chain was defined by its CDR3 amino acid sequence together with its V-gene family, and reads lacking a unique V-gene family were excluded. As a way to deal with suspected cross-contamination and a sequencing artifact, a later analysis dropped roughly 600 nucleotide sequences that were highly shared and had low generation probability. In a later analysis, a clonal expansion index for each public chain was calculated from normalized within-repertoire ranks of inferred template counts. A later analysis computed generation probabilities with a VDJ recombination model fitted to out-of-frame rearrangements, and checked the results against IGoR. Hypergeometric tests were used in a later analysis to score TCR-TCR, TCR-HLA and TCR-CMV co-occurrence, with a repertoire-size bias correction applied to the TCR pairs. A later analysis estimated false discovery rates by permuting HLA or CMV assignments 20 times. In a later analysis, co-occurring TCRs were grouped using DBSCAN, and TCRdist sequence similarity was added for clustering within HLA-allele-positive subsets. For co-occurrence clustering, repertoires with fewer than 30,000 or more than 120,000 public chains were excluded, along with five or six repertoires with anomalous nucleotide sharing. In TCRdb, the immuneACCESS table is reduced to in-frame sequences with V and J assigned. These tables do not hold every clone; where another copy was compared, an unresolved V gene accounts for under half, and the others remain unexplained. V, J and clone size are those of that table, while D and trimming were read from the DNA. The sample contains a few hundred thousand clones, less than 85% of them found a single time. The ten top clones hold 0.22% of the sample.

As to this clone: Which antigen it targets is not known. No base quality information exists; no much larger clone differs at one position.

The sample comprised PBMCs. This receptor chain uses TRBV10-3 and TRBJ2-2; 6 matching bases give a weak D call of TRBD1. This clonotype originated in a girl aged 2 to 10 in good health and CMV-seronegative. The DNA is TGTGCCATCAGTGGCTTTGGGGGCGGTTTCGGCACCGGGGAGCTGTTTTTT. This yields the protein CAISGFGGGFGTGELFF.